Listed here are 22 T cell receptor beta chains from one sample, sequenced in a study of metastatic and nonmetastatic thyroid tumors. Patients had received no treatment of any kind before thyroid surgery. TCRdb reanalyzed the PCR reads with MiXCR. The sample consists of 20,000 to 25,000 clones, around 28% of them appearing once. What was sequenced was tumor tissue. Receptors originate from a female donor with papillary thyroid cancer or a benign thyroid nodule (not recorded which). Some clones in this sample may be carry-over from other donors' samples.

This clone has only a few counts. The genes are TRBV24-1 and TRBJ1-2; D unclear. The ends were cut back, 3 bases at V and 8 bases at J, with 9 bases in the middle. Germline V gene data show CDR1 as KGHDR and CDR2 as SFDVKD. The CDR3 totals 12 residues. The CDR3 reads CATSDPPWGYTF. The DNA for the CDR3 is TGTGCCACCAGTGATCCCCCCTGGGGCTACACCTTC.

This clone was counted at least ten times. This sequence joins TRBV5-1 and TRBJ1-5; TRBD1 agrees at 7 bases. Trimming cost V 5 bases and J 5 bases; bases outside gene matches: 4. This CDR3 spans 13 amino acids. CDR1 is SGHRS and CDR2 is YFSETQ in the germline V gene. CDR3 DNA sequence: TGCGCCAGCAGTTTTGACAGGGATCAGCCCCAGCATTTT. This gives the protein CASSFDRDQPQHF.

V and J are TRBV7-2 and TRBJ1-5; D not certain. CDR1 SGHTA and CDR2 FQGNSA come from the germline V gene. The CDR3 is made up of 13 amino acids. V gave up 1 base and J gave up 3 bases, with 4 bases separating them. The CDR3 nucleotides read TGTGCCAGCAGCTTAGGACACAATCAGCCCCAGCATTTT. As protein: CASSLGHNQPQHF.

The chain employs TRBV7-8 and TRBJ2-5; possibly TRBD2 for D (6 bases). The CDR3 totals 18 residues. Between the trimmed V and J ends, which lost 2 bases and 5 bases, there was a span of 24 bases. CDR1 SGHVS and CDR2 FQNEAQ come from the germline V gene. The CDR3 coding sequence is TGTGCCAGCAGCTTATGGGACTCGTATTCCTCCTCGGGGGAGACCCAGTACTTC. This gives the protein CASSLWDSYSSSGETQYF.

The table lists this clone with many counts. The rearrangement links TRBV20-1 to TRBJ2-5; maybe TRBD1 (6 bases). This CDR3 contains 14 residues. With 2 bases removed from V and 4 bases from J, the gap between germline ends came to 14 bases. Germline CDR1 and CDR2: DFQATT and SNEGSKA (reference sequence). The CDR3: CSARLQGLGETQYF. CDR3 nucleotides: TGCAGTGCTAGACTTCAGGGGCTTGGAGAGACCCAGTACTTC.

This clone was found a few times. A much larger clone lies a single base off, so this may be a read error. The V and J genes are TRBV4-1 and TRBJ2-5; 9 nucleotides line up with TRBD2. Germline loops: CDR1 MGHRA, CDR2 YSYEKL. CDR3 length: 16 amino acids. Germline trimming cut 3 bases from V and 0 bases from J; bases unmatched to any gene: 5. CDR3 sequence reads: CASSHFSGGNQETQYF. The CDR3 DNA is TGCGCCAGCAGCCATTTTAGCGGGGGAAACCAAGAGACCCAGTACTTC.

In this sample, this clone turned up a few times. The chain joins TRBV12-3 or TRBV12-4 to TRBJ1-5; 7 bases are shared with TRBD1. CDR3 size: 15 residues. V was clipped by 5 bases and J by 2 bases; unmatched bases: 6. The CDR3 here is CASSNRQGGNQPQHF. The CDR3 DNA is TGTGCCAGCAGTAACCGACAGGGAGGCAATCAGCCCCAGCATTTT.

Many counts were recorded for this clone. This chain's CDR3 is CSVGVQGEQPQHF. The CDR3 DNA reads TGCAGCGTTGGGGTCCAGGGGGAGCAGCCCCAGCATTTT. The chain uses TRBV29-1 and TRBJ1-5, with 7 bases aligning to TRBD1. The J segment lost 7 bases and the V segment lost 4 bases, leaving 7 bases of the junction unmatched. Germline values: CDR1 SQVTM, CDR2 ANQGSEA. This CDR3 contains 13 residues.

At least ten counts were recorded for this clone. V and J are TRBV5-6 and TRBJ2-3; 10 bases line up with TRBD2. From germline, CDR1 is SGHDT and CDR2 YYEEEE. Germline trimming cut 3 bases from V and 5 bases from J; bases unmatched to any gene: 3. The CDR3 loop spans 14 amino acids. This CDR3 reads CASSSLAGVDTQYF. The CDR3 nucleotides read TGTGCCAGCAGCTCCCTAGCGGGGGTAGATACGCAGTATTTT.

There are many counts of this clone. V gene TRBV2 combines with J gene TRBJ1-3, with D tentatively TRBD1 (6 bases). Germline assignment: CDR1 SNHLY and CDR2 FYNNEI. The CDR3 runs 13 residues. V was shortened by 7 bases and J by 4 bases, with 11 bases between the two germline ends. The CDR3 bases are TGTGCCAGCACCAGGGACAACGGAAACACCATATATTTT. Protein: CASTRDNGNTIYF.

This clone was observed a handful of times. The V call is TRBV6-1, the J call TRBJ1-2; D may be TRBD1 (5 bases). The CDR3 covers 15 residues. The V gene's germline CDR1 is MNHNS and CDR2 SASEGT. The germline V and J ends were trimmed by 5 bases and 2 bases, with 15 bases remaining between them. The CDR3 protein is CASSTGVAGNYGYTF. Here the CDR3 DNA reads TGTGCCAGCAGTACGGGGGTTGCGGGGAACTATGGCTACACCTTC.

This clone was picked up one time. Since no conserved phenylalanine or tryptophan closes the CDR3, a read error is the likely cause. The rearrangement joins TRBV3-1 to TRBJ2-7; TRBD2 aligns across 7 bases. The CDR3 is 16 residues long. Germline V gene lookup returns CDR1 LGHDT and CDR2 YNNKEL (reference sequence). V trimming: 1 base; J trimming: 5 bases; junction bases outside the gene matches: 11. CDR3 nucleotide sequence: TGTGCCAGCAGCCAAGCTCGGCGGGGGTGGCTCGACGAGCAGTACTCC. The encoded protein is CASSQARRGWLDEQYS.

This clone has more than one count but fewer than ten. The junction departs from germline at one end; a sequencing error may be responsible. The rearrangement joins TRBV6-1 to TRBJ1-6; D is perhaps TRBD1 (6 bases). The CDR3 has 14 residues. Germline CDR1 and CDR2: MNHNS and SASEGT. CDR3 nucleotides: TGTGCCACCCGCAGCGGGGGGCTTAATTCACCCCTCGACTTT. It encodes CATRSGGLNSPLDF.

In this sample, this clone turned up a few times. V usage is TRBV6-1 and J usage is TRBJ2-7; 8 bases line up with TRBD2. V lost 3 bases and J lost 6; bases outside the gene matches: 10. CDR3 length: 15 residues. Germline V gene sequence: CDR1 MNHNS, CDR2 SASEGT. CDR3 sequence reads: CASSEVSGSGGEQYF. CDR3 DNA: TGTGCCAGCAGTGAGGTGAGCGGGAGTGGGGGCGAGCAGTACTTC.

This clone was counted only a few times. Germline is not matched at one junction end, which may reflect a read error. The V and J genes are TRBV27 and TRBJ2-7; a weak D match, TRBD1 (5 bases). Germline V CDR1 and CDR2: MNHEY, SMNVEV (reference sequence). The CDR3 length is 12 residues. In DNA, the CDR3 is TGTGCCAGCAGTTTAACGACAGACGAGCATCACTTC. Protein: CASSLTTDEHHF.

This clone has ten or more counts. V usage is TRBV6-1 and J usage is TRBJ1-2; TRBD1 matches 9 bases. The germline V gene encodes CDR1 MNHNS and CDR2 SASEGT. V gave up 6 bases and J gave up 8 bases; unmatched junction bases: 4. The CDR3 has 12 residues. CDR3 loop: CASSRTGVGYTF. As DNA, the CDR3 is TGTGCCAGCAGCAGGACAGGGGTCGGCTACACCTTC.

The table lists this clone with a few counts. The chain joins TRBV29-1 to TRBJ1-1; D not resolved. V was clipped by 2 bases and J by 5 bases, with 12 bases between them. CDR3 size: 13 residues. Germline CDR1 SQVTM, CDR2 ANQGSEA. DNA for the CDR3: TGCAGCGTTGAAAGGGCCGAGAATACTGAAGCTTTCTTT. This codes for CSVERAENTEAFF.

The CDR3 is CASSLESGRYEQYF. The CDR3, as DNA: TGTGCCAGCAGTTTGGAAAGCGGGAGGTACGAGCAGTACTTC. The rearrangement uses TRBV27 and TRBJ2-7, with 9 bases that match TRBD2. The germline gives CDR1 MNHEY, CDR2 SMNVEV (reference sequence). Trimming took 3 bases from V and 4 from J; bases not matched to a gene: 4. The CDR3 contains 14 residues.

By sample fraction, this clone is medium-sized (0.01 to 0.1%). The chain links TRBV10-3 to TRBJ2-7; D might be TRBD1 (5 bases). Trimming removed 0 bases at V and 3 bases at J, with 12 bases between. CDR1 ENHRY and CDR2 SYGVKD come from the germline V gene. The CDR3 runs 15 residues. CDR3 in amino acids: CAISESYRGHYEQYF. CDR3 nucleotide sequence: TGTGCCATCAGTGAGTCGTATAGGGGCCACTACGAGCAGTACTTC.

At least ten counts were recorded for this clone. DNA of the CDR3: TGTGCCAGCAGTCTCGATCAACAGGGTCATCAGCCCCAGCATTTT. Amino acids: CASSLDQQGHQPQHF. The chain uses TRBV7-9 and TRBJ1-5; D might be TRBD1 (6 bases). The CDR3 is made up of 15 amino acids. Deletions cut 6 bases from V and 5 bases from J, with 17 bases between. Looked up from germline, CDR1 is SEHNR and CDR2 is FQNEAQ (reference sequence).

At least ten counts were recorded for this clone. This chain joins TRBV5-6 and TRBJ1-1, with D unresolved. Trimming removed 4 bases from V and 0 bases from J, with 13 bases in between. In germline, CDR1 is SGHDT, CDR2 YYEEEE. This CDR3 contains 15 residues. DNA for the CDR3: TGTGCCAGCAGCGTGATACAGAGGATGAACACTGAAGCTTTCTTT. This encodes CASSVIQRMNTEAFF.

Comments on this clone: Given a much more abundant clone one base away, this may be a read error. CDR3 DNA sequence: TGTGCCAGCAGCGCGGTGACAGTCCAAGAGACCCAGTACTTC. Its protein product is CASSAVTVQETQYF. The V gene is TRBV9, the J gene TRBJ2-5; TRBD1 might be the D (5 bases). Trimming removed 3 bases at V and 1 base at J, with 10 bases between. The CDR3 runs to 14 residues. Germline CDR1 and CDR2: SGDLS and YYNGEE.